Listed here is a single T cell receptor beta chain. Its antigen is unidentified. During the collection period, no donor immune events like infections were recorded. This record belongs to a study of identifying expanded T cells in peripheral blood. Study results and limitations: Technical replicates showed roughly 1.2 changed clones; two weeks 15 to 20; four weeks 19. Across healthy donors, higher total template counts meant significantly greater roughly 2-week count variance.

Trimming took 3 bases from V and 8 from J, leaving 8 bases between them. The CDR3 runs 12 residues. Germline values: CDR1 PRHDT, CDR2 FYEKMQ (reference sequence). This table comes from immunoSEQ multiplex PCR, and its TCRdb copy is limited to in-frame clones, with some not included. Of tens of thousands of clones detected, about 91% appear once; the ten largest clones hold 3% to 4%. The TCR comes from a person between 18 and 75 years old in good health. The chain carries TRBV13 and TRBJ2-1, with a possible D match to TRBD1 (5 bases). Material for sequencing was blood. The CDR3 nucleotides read TGTGCCAGCAGCTTCAGGGTAGATGAGCAGTTCTTC. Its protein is CASSFRVDEQFF. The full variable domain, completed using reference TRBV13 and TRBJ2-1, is AAGVIQSPRHLIKEKRETATLKCYPIPRHDTVYWYQQGPGQDPQFLISFYEKMQSDKGSIPDRFSAQQFSDYHSELNMSSLELGDSALYFCASSFRVDEQFFGPGTRLTVL.